The 20 T cell receptor beta chains given below trace back to one sample, sequenced in a study of read filtering for tumor transcriptome and immune sequencing. Molecular barcoded adaptors covering alpha/delta and beta/gamma chains were used on approximately 400 ng RNA. TCRdb redid the calling of the reads with MiXCR, one entry per CDR3 protein. The sample contains 100,000 to 150,000 distinct CDR3 sequences, less than 15% of which appear only once. The source material was a population of CD138-negative cells sorted from bone marrow. The source is a donor aged 40 or over with multiple myeloma.

This clonotype came up many times. The chain couples TRBV20-1 to TRBJ2-7, with TRBD2 identical over 7 bases. Unmatched junction bases numbered 10, after V lost 6 bases and J lost 2 bases. The CDR3 extends over 14 amino acids. CDR1 and CDR2 (germline): DFQATT, SNEGSKA (reference sequence). Here the CDR3 DNA reads TGCAGTGCCCAAGGGTGGGGAGGGGCCTACGAGCAGTACTTC. Protein sequence: CSAQGWGGAYEQYF.

This chain joins TRBV11-3 and TRBJ2-3; the match to TRBD2 covers 11 bases. The CDR3 runs 17 residues. Germline CDR1 SGHNT, CDR2 YENEEA. The ends lost 5 bases at V and 8 bases at J; junction bases unmatched: 15. The CDR3 region has the DNA TGTGCCAGCAGCCGCCCCGGGACTAGCGGCTCCCCGGGTACGCAGTATTTT. Translating it yields CASSRPGTSGSPGTQYF.

This clonotype came up many times. V is TRBV15 and J is TRBJ2-3, with TRBD1 matching 7 bases. V shed 0 bases, J shed 7 bases, and the junction held 7 bases outside the gene matches. Looked up from germline, CDR1 is LNHNV and CDR2 is YYDKDF (reference sequence). The length of the CDR3 is 15 residues. The CDR3 nucleotides are TGTGCCACCAGCAGAGAGGACAGGACCCCGAATACGCAGTATTTT. Protein product: CATSREDRTPNTQYF.

This sequence joins TRBV12-5 and TRBJ2-7, with no clear D. This CDR3 spans 13 amino acids. With 4 bases removed from V and 5 bases from J, the gap between germline ends came to 12 bases. Germline CDR1 LGHNT, CDR2 FRNRAP. CDR3 DNA: TGTGCTAGTGGTTCCCCCCCTGGAGACGAGCAGTACTTC. As protein: CASGSPPGDEQYF. The complete variable domain, with remaining parts taken from reference TRBV12-5 and TRBJ2-7, reads DARVTQTPRHKVTEMGQEVTMRCQPILGHNTVFWYRQTMMQGLELLAYFRNRAPLDDSGMPKDRFSAEMPDATLATLKIQPSEPRDSAVYFCASGSPPGDEQYFGPGTRLTVT.

This clonotype was counted at least ten times. This rearrangement joins TRBV5-1 to TRBJ2-5; no definite D call. Trimming left V 1 base short and J 5 bases short, with 9 bases between. Per the germline V gene, CDR1 is SGHRS and CDR2 is YFSETQ. CDR3 length: 13 residues. The CDR3 sequence is CASSLLARETQYF. For the CDR3, the DNA is TGCGCCAGCAGCTTGTTGGCGCGGGAGACCCAGTACTTC.

This clonotype was detected only a few times. The chain combines TRBV20-1 with TRBJ2-3, with D unclear. Germline V gene sequence: CDR1 DFQATT, CDR2 SNEGSKA (reference sequence). This CDR3 is 15 amino acids long. V was trimmed by 6 bases and J by 6 bases, leaving 22 bases between them. This CDR3 is CSARRSGGSGDTQYF. CDR3 bases: TGCAGTGCACGGAGATCGGGCGGCTCTGGTGATACGCAGTATTTT.

This clonotype occurred many times. V usage is TRBV29-1 and J usage is TRBJ1-1; D is unresolved. Germline CDR1 is SQVTM and CDR2 is ANQGSEA. This CDR3 spans 13 amino acids. Trimming stripped 2 bases from V and 1 base from J, with 8 bases between. The CDR3 reads CSVERQTNTEAFF. DNA for the CDR3: TGCAGCGTTGAACGTCAGACGAACACTGAAGCTTTCTTT.

This clonotype occurred many times. The V gene is TRBV7-9, the J gene TRBJ2-1, with D uncertain. Germline values: CDR1 SEHNR, CDR2 FQNEAQ (reference sequence). Trimming took off 3 bases at V and 8 bases at J, with 11 bases between the two ends. There are 13 residues in the CDR3. The CDR3 nucleotides read TGTGCCAGCAGCTTCTCCTCACTCGATGAGCAGTTCTTC. Translation: CASSFSSLDEQFF.

This clonotype showed up many times. V and J are TRBV29-1 and TRBJ1-5, with D possibly being TRBD1 (5 bases). The germline CDR1 and CDR2 sequences are SQVTM and ANQGSEA. V was clipped by 4 bases and J by 3 bases, with 13 bases between them. The CDR3 totals 14 residues. CDR3 in DNA: TGCAGCGTTGGTGAGACAGCTCACAATCAGCCCCAGCATTTT. This sequence encodes CSVGETAHNQPQHF.

This clonotype was seen a handful of times. A read error may explain this, as a much larger clone is one base away. This chain connects TRBV29-1 to TRBJ1-4; 9 nucleotides line up with TRBD1. CDR3 size: 13 residues. Per the germline V gene, CDR1 is SQVTM and CDR2 is ANQGSEA. The CDR3 region is CSARTGEYEKRFF. DNA of the CDR3: TGCAGCGCTAGGACAGGGGAATATGAAAAACGGTTTTTT.

At least ten counts were recorded for this clonotype. The V and J genes are TRBV7-6 and TRBJ1-5; TRBD1 might be the D (6 bases). This CDR3 spans 14 amino acids. CDR1 and CDR2 from the germline V gene are SGHVS and FNYEAQ. V shed 2 bases and J shed 5 bases, with 10 bases lying between them. CDR3 bases: TGTGCCAGCAGCTTAAAGGGGGGCTATCAGCCCCAGCATTTT. This sequence encodes CASSLKGGYQPQHF.

In its sample, this clonotype was seen many times. J is TRBJ1-2 and V is TRBV24-1; D not resolved. CDR1 and CDR2 from the germline V gene are KGHDR and SFDVKD. CDR3 size: 13 residues. V lost 3 bases and J lost 4, with 8 bases in between. CDR3 residues: CATSDPGFYGYTF. The CDR3 region has the DNA TGTGCCACCAGTGATCCAGGATTCTATGGCTACACCTTC.

The sample holds many counts of this clonotype. V gene TRBV2 combines with J gene TRBJ2-7; TRBD2 aligns across 9 bases. The ends lost 6 bases at V and 7 bases at J; junction bases unmatched: 7. This CDR3 contains 13 residues. The germline V gene encodes CDR1 SNHLY and CDR2 FYNNEI. CDR3 sequence: CASSKKREAEQYF. CDR3 bases: TGTGCCAGCAGCAAAAAGCGGGAGGCGGAGCAGTACTTC. Based on the CDR3 plus reference TRBV2 and TRBJ2-7, the full variable domain is EPEVTQTPSHQVTQMGQEVILRCVPISNHLYFYWYRQILGQKVEFLVSFYNNEISEKSEIFDDQFSVERPDGSNFTLKIRSTKLEDSAMYFCASSKKREAEQYFGPGTRLTVT.

This clonotype was recorded at least ten times. The gene calls are TRBV6-2 or TRBV6-3 and TRBJ2-7; D possibly uses TRBD1 or TRBD2 (5 bases each). Trimming pared 3 bases from V and 4 bases from J, leaving 16 bases between. CDR1 is MNHEY, CDR2 SVGEGT, per germline. The CDR3 covers 15 residues. This CDR3 is CASSYPGTAGYEQYF. In DNA, the CDR3 is TGTGCCAGCAGTTATCCCGGGACGGCCGGGTACGAGCAGTACTTC.

V is TRBV4-2 and J is TRBJ1-2, with D unresolved. The CDR3 length is 16 residues. CDR1 is LGHNA and CDR2 is YNFKEQ in the germline V gene. Trimming pared 0 bases from V and 2 bases from J, leaving 13 bases between. In DNA, the CDR3 is TGTGCCAGCAGCCAAGATTTCCCTCAAAGGAACTATGGCTACACCTTC. Its protein is CASSQDFPQRNYGYTF.

This clonotype was found many times. The chain couples TRBV12-5 to TRBJ2-1, with D perhaps given as TRBD1 or TRBD2 (5 bases each). The CDR3 extends over 14 amino acids. CDR1 is LGHNT, CDR2 FRNRAP, per germline. Trimming cost V 5 bases and J 9 bases, with 17 bases left between them. CDR3 nucleotide sequence: TGTGCTAGTGGTGTTGGGGGAACGACCGGTGAGCAGTTCTTC. Residues: CASGVGGTTGEQFF.

This clonotype came up many times. This chain connects TRBV12-5 to TRBJ1-2; 7 bases are a match to TRBD1. The germline CDR1 and CDR2 sequences are LGHNT and FRNRAP. The trim removed 4 bases at V and 8 bases at J, leaving 4 bases unmatched. The CDR3 runs to 12 residues. CDR3 protein: CASGSAGGGYTF. The CDR3 region has the DNA TGTGCTAGTGGTTCGGCAGGGGGAGGCTACACCTTC.

This clonotype was detected only a few times. The rearrangement links TRBV7-2 to TRBJ2-2, with D perhaps matching TRBD1 (5 bases). CDR3 length: 12 residues. Germline V CDR1 and CDR2: SGHTA, FQGNSA. V shed 5 bases and J shed 7 bases, with 8 bases lying between them. CDR3 loop: CASSPQGGELFF. CDR3 sequence (DNA): TGTGCCAGCAGCCCCCAGGGCGGGGAGCTGTTTTTT.

The sample holds many counts of this clonotype. Here the CDR3 DNA reads TGCGCCAGCACCCAAGGAGGGGCGAACACTGAAGCTTTCTTT. This codes for CASTQGGANTEAFF. The chain couples TRBV5-1 to TRBJ1-1; D possibly corresponds to TRBD1 (5 bases). The V end was cut by 6 bases, the J end by 1 base, with 13 bases between. Germline CDR1 reads SGHRS; CDR2 reads YFSETQ. The CDR3 spans 14 residues.

The genes are TRBV10-3 and TRBJ1-1, with 9 bases identical to TRBD1. With V trimmed by 4 bases and J by 1 base, 10 bases remained unmatched. Germline V gene lookup returns CDR1 ENHRY and CDR2 SYGVKD. The CDR3 has 17 residues. The CDR3 DNA reads TGTGCCATCAGTGCTAACAAGGGACAGGGCCAGAACACTGAAGCTTTCTTT. Encoded protein: CAISANKGQGQNTEAFF.